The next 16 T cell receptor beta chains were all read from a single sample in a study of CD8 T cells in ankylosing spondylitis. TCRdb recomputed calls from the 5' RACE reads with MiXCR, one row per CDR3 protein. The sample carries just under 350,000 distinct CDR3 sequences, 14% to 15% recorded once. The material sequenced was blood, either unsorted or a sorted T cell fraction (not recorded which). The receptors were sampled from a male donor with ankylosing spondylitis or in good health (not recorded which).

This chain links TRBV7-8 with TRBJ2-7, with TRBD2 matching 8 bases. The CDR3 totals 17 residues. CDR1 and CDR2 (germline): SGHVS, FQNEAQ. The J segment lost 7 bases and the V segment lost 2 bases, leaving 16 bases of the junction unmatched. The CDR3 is CASSLLGSGRGEREQYF. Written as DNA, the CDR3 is TGTGCCAGCAGCTTATTAGGGAGCGGGAGAGGGGAAAGAGAGCAGTACTTC.

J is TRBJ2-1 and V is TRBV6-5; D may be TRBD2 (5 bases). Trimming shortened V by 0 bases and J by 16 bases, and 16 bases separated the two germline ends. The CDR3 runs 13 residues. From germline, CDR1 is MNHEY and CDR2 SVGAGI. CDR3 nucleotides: TGTGCCAGCAGTTACTCGCTCGGAGGTCACGTATTCTTC. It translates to CASSYSLGGHVFF.

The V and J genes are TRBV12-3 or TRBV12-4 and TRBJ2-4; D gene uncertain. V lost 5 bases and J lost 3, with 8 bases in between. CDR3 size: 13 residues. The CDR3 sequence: CASSPSVKNIQYF. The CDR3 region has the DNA TGTGCCAGCAGTCCCTCAGTCAAAAACATTCAGTACTTC.

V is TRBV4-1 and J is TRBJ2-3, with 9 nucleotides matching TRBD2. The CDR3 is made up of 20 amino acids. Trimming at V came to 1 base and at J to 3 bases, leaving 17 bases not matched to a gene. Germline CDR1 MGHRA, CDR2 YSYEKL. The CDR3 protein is CASSQGAISRASGTTDTQYF. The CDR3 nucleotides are TGCGCCAGCAGCCAAGGCGCGATTTCGAGGGCTAGCGGGACGACAGATACGCAGTATTTT.

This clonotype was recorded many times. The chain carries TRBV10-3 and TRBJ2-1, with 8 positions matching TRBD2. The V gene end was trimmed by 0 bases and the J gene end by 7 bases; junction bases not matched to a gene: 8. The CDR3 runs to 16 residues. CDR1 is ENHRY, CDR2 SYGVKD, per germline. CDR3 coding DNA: TGTGCCATCAGTGAGTCGAGGACTAGCTCCCCGAATGAGCAGTTCTTC. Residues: CAISESRTSSPNEQFF.

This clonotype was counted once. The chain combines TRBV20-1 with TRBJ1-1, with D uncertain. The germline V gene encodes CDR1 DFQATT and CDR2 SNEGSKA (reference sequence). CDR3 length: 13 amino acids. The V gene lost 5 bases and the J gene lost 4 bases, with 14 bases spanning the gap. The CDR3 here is CSAHLAGTTEAFF. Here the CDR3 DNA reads TGCAGTGCTCACCTCGCAGGTACCACTGAAGCTTTCTTT.

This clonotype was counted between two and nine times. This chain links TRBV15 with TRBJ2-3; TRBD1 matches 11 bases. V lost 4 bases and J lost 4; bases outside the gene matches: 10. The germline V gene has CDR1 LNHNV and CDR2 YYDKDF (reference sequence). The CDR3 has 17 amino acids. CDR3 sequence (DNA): TGTGCCACCAGCACTCCTTGGGACAGGGGGGTCTCAGATACGCAGTATTTT. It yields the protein CATSTPWDRGVSDTQYF.

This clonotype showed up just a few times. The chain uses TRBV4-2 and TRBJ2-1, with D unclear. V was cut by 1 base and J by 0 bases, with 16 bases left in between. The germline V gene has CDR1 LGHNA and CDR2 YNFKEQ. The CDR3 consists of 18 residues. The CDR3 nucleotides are TGTGCCAGCAGCCAAGTGTATATGGTAGGCCGCTCCTACAATGAGCAGTTCTTC. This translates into CASSQVYMVGRSYNEQFF.

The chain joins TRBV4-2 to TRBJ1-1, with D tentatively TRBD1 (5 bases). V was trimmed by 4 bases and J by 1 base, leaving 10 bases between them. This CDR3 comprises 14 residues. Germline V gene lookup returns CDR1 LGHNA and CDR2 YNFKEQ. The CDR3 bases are TGTGCCAGCAGCCGGGAAAGGGGGAACACTGAAGCTTTCTTT. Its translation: CASSRERGNTEAFF.

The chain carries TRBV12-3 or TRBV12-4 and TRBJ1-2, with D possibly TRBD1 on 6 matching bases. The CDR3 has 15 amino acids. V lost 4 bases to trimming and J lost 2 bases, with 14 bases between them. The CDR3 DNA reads TGTGCCAGCAGTTCCCTGAGGGGGAGCAACTATGGCTACACCTTC. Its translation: CASSSLRGSNYGYTF.

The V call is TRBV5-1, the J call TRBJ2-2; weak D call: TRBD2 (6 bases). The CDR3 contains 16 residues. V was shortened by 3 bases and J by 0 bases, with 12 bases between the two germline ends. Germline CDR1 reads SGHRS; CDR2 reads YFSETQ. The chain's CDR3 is CASSWGLDANTGELFF. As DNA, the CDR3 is TGCGCCAGCAGCTGGGGACTGGACGCGAACACCGGGGAGCTGTTTTTT.

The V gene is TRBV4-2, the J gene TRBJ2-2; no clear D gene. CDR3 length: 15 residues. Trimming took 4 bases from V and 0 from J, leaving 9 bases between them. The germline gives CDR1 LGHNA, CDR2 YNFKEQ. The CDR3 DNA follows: TGTGCCAGCAGCCCCCGCAGTTCGAACACCGGGGAGCTGTTTTTT. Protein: CASSPRSSNTGELFF.

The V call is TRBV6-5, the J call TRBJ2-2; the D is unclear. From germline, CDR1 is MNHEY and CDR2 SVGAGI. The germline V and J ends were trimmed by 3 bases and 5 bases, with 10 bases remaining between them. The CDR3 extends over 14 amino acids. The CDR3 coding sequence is TGTGCCAGCAGTTATGTAGGGCGGACCGGGGAGCTGTTTTTT. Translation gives CASSYVGRTGELFF.

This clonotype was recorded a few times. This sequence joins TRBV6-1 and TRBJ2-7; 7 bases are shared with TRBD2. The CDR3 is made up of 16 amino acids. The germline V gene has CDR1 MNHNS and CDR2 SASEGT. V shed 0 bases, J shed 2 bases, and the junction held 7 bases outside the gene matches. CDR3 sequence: CASSEAGAGTAYEQYF. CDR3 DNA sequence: TGTGCCAGCAGTGAAGCAGGAGCGGGGACTGCCTACGAGCAGTACTTC.

The CDR3 nucleotides read TGTGCCACAGGATCCCGGGACGGATCCTACAATGAGCAGTTCTTC. Protein product: CATGSRDGSYNEQFF. The chain has TRBV10-3 and TRBJ2-1, with D perhaps assigned TRBD1 or TRBD2 (5 bases each). Germline loops: CDR1 ENHRY, CDR2 SYGVKD. The V gene lost 10 bases and the J gene lost 1 base, with 17 bases spanning the gap. This CDR3 has 15 amino acids.

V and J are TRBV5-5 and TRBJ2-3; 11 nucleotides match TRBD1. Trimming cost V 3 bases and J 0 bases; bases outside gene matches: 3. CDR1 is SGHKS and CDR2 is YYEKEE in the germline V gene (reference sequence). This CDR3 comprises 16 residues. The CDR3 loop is CASSSRDRGSTDTQYF. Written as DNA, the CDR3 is TGTGCCAGCAGCTCCCGGGACAGGGGGAGCACAGATACGCAGTATTTT.